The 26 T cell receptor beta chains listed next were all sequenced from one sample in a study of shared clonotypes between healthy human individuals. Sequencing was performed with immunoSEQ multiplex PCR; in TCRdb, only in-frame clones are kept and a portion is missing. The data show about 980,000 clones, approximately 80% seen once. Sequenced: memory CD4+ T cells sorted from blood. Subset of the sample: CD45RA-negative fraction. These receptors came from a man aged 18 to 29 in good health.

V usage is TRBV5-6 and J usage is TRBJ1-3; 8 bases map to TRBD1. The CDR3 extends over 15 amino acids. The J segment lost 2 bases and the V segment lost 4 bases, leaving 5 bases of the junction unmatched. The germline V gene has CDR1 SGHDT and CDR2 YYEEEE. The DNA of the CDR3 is TGTGCCAGCAGCGGACAGGGAAACGCTGGAAACACCATATATTTT. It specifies CASSGQGNAGNTIYF.

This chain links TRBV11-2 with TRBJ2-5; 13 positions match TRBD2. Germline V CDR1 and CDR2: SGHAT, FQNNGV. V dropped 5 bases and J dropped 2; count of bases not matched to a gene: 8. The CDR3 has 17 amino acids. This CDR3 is CASSQGTSGIPQETQYF. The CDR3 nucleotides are TGTGCCAGCAGCCAAGGGACTAGCGGGATACCGCAAGAGACCCAGTACTTC.

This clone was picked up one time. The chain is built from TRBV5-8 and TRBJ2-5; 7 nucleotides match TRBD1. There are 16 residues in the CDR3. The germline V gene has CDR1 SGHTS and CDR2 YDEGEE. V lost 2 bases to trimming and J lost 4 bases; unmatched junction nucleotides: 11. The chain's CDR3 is CASSFGQGEIAETQYF. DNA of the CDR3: TGTGCCAGCAGCTTCGGGCAGGGGGAAATAGCAGAGACCCAGTACTTC.

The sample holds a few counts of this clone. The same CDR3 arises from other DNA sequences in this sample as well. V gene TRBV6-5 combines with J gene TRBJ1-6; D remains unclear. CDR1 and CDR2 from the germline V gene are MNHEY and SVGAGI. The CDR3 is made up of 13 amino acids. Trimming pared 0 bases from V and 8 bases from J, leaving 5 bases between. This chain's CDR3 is CASSYSRDSPLHF. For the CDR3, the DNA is TGTGCCAGCAGTTACTCGAGGGATTCACCCCTCCACTTT.

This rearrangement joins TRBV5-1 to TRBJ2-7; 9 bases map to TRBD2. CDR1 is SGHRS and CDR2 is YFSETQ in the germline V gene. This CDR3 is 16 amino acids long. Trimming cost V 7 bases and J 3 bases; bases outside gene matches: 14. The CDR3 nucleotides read TGCGCCAGCCACCTTGAACCAACTAGCGGGCTCTACGAGCAGTACTTC. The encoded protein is CASHLEPTSGLYEQYF.

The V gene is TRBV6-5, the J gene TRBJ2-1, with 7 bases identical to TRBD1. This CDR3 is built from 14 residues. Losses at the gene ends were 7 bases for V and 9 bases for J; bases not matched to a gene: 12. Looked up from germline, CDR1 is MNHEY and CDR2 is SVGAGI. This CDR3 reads CASTVEQGKGEQFF. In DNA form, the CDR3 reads TGTGCCAGCACGGTCGAACAGGGGAAGGGTGAGCAGTTCTTC.

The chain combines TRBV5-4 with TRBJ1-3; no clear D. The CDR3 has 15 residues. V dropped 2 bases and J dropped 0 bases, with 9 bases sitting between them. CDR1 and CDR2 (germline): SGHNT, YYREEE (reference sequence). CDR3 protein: CASSFGQTSGNTIYF. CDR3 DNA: TGTGCCAGCAGCTTCGGGCAGACCTCTGGAAACACCATATATTTT.

In nucleotides, the CDR3 is TGTGCCAGCGAGGGGGCGGCCACAGATACGCAGTATTTT. As protein: CASEGAATDTQYF. This rearrangement joins TRBV6-1 to TRBJ2-3; 7 nucleotides align to TRBD1. This CDR3 spans 13 amino acids. The ends lost 8 bases at V and 2 bases at J; junction bases unmatched: 4. Germline-derived CDR1 and CDR2 are MNHNS and SASEGT.

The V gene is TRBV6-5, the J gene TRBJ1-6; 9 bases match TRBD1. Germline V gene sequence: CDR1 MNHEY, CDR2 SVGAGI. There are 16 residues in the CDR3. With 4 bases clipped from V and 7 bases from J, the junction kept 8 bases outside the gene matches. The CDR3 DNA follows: TGTGCCAGCAGTTCAGGATCCGGGACAGGGAATTCACCCCTCCACTTT. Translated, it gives CASSSGSGTGNSPLHF.

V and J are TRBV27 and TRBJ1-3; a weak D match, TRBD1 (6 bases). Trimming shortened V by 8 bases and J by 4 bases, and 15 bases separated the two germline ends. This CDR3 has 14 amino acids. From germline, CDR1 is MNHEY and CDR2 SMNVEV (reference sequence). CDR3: CASGETGSGNTIYF. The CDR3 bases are TGTGCCAGCGGCGAAACAGGGTCGGGAAACACCATATATTTT.

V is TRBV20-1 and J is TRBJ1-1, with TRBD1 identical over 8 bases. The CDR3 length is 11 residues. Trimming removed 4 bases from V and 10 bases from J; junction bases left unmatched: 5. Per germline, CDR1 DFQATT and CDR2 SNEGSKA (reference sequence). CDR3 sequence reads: CSATGQVGAFF. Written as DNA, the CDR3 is TGCAGTGCTACGGGACAGGTTGGAGCTTTCTTT.

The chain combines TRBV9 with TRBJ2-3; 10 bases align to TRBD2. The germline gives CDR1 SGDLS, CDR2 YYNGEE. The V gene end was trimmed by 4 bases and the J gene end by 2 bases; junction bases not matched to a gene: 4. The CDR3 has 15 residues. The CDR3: CASSLAGVLTDTQYF. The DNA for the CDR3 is TGTGCCAGCAGCCTAGCGGGAGTGCTCACAGATACGCAGTATTTT.

The DNA for the CDR3 is TGTGCCAGCAGCCCTGTCGTAAATTCACCCCTCCACTTT. Translating it yields CASSPVVNSPLHF. The rearrangement links TRBV7-3 to TRBJ1-6; D not resolved. V was shortened by 5 bases and J by 7 bases, with 9 bases between the two germline ends. The germline V gene encodes CDR1 SGHTA and CDR2 FQGTGA. This CDR3 contains 13 residues.

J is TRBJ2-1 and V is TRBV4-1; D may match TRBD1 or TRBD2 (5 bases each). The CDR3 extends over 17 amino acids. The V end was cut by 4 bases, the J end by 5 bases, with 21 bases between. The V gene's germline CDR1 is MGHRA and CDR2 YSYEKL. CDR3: CASSRIGAGEGHNEQFF. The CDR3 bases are TGCGCCAGCAGCCGGATAGGAGCAGGTGAGGGGCACAATGAGCAGTTCTTC.

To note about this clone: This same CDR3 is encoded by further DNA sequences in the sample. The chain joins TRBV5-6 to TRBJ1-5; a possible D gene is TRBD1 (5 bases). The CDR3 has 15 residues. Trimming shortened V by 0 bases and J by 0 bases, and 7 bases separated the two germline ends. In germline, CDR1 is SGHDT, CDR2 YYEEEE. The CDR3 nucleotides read TGTGCCAGCAGCTTGGGACAGAATAGCAATCAGCCCCAGCATTTT. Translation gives CASSLGQNSNQPQHF.

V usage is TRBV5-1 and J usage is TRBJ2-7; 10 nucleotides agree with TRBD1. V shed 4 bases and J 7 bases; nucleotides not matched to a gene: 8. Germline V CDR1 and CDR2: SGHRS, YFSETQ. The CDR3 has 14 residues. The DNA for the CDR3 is TGCGCCAGCAGCACCCGACAGGGGGCGCGTGAGCAGTACTTC. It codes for CASSTRQGAREQYF. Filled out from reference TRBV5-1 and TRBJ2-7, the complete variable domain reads KAGVTQTPRYLIKTRGQQVTLSCSPISGHRSVSWYQQTPGQGLQFLFEYFSETQRNKGNFPGRFSGRQFSNSRSEMNVSTLELGDSALYLCASSTRQGAREQYFGPGTRLTVT.

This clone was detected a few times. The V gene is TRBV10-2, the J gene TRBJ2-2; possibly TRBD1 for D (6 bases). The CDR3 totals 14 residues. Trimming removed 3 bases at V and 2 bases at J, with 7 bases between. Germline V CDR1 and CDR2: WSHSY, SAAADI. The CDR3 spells CASSDRGNTGELFF. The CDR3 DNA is TGCGCCAGCAGTGACAGGGGAAACACCGGGGAGCTGTTTTTT.

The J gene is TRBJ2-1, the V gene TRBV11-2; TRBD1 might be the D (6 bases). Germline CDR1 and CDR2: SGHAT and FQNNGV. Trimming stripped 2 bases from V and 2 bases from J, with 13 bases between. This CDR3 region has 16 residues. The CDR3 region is CASSLFSGQTYNEQFF. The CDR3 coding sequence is TGTGCCAGCAGCTTATTTTCCGGACAGACCTACAATGAGCAGTTCTTC.

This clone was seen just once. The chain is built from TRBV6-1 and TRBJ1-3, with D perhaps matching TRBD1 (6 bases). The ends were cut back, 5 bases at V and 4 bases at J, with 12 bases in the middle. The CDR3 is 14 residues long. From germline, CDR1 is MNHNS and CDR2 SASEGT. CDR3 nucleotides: TGTGCCAGCAGTACAGGGATTTCAGGAAACACCATATATTTT. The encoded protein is CASSTGISGNTIYF.

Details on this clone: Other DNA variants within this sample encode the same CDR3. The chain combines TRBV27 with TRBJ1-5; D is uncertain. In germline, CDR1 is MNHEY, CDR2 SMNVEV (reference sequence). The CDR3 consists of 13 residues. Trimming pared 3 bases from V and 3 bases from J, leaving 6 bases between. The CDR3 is CASSFRDNQPQHF. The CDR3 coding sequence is TGTGCCAGCAGTTTCCGTGACAATCAGCCCCAGCATTTT.

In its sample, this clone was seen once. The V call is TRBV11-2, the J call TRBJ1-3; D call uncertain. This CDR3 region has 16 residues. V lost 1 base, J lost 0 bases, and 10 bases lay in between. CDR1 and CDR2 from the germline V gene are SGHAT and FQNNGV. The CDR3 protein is CASSLGLRNSGNTIYF. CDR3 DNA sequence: TGTGCCAGCAGCTTAGGACTCAGGAACTCTGGAAACACCATATATTTT.

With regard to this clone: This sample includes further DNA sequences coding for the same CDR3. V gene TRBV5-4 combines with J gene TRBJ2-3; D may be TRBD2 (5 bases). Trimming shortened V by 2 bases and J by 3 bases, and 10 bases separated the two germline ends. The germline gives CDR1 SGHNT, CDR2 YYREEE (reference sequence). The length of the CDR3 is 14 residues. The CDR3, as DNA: TGTGCCAGCAGCTTAGCCAGCGGAACAGATACGCAGTATTTT. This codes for CASSLASGTDTQYF.

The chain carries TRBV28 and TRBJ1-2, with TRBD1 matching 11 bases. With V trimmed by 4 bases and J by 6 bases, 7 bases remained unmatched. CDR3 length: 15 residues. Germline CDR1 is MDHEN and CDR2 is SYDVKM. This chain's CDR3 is CASSSGQGVLDGYTF. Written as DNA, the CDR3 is TGTGCCAGCAGTTCGGGACAGGGGGTCTTGGATGGCTACACCTTC.

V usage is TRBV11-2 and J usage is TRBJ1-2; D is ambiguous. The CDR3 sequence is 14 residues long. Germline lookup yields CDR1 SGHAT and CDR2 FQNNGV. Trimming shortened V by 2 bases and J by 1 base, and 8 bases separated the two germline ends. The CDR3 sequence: CASSLNENNYGYTF. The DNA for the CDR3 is TGTGCCAGCAGCTTAAACGAAAATAACTATGGCTACACCTTC. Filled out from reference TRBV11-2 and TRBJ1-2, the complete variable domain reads EAGVAQSPRYKIIEKRQSVAFWCNPISGHATLYWYQQILGQGPKLLIQFQNNGVVDDSQLPKDRFSAERLKGVDSTLKIQPAKLEDSAVYLCASSLNENNYGYTFGSGTRLTVV.

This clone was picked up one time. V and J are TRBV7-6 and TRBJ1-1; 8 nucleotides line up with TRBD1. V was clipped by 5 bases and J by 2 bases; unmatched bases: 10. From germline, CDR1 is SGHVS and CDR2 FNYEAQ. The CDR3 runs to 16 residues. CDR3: CASSNQPGQVNTEAFF. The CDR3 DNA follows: TGTGCCAGCAGCAACCAACCGGGACAGGTAAACACTGAAGCTTTCTTT.

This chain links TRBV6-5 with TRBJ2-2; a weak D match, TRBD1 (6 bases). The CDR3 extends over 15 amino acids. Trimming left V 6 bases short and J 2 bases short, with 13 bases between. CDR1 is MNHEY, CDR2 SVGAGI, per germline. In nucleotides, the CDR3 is TGTGCCAGCAGAAGAGGGGACAAAAACACCGGGGAGCTGTTTTTT. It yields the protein CASRRGDKNTGELFF.